Presented here are 6 T cell receptor beta chains from one specimen sequenced in a study of response to subunit inactivated influenza vaccine. MiXCR, applied by TCRdb to the RT-PCR reads, yields one record per CDR3 protein. This sample has some 500,000 distinct CDR3 sequences; 16% occur once, and the top ten carry 3%. The source material was CD4+ T cells sorted from PBMCs, sampled around 25 months after vaccination. The receptor set was obtained from a man aged 50 to 69 who received an inactivated influenza vaccine.

This rearrangement joins TRBV14 to TRBJ2-7; D is unclear. The V gene's germline CDR1 is SGHDN and CDR2 FVKESK. Trimming cost V 1 base and J 7 bases, with 14 bases left between them. This CDR3 has 14 amino acids. CDR3 nucleotides: TGTGCCAGCAGCCAAGTATGGCGGCCGTGGGAGCAGTACTTC. Encoded protein: CASSQVWRPWEQYF.

This clonotype turned up a few times. CDR3 sequence: CATSDFRTDTQYF. The CDR3 DNA reads as TGTGCCACCAGTGATTTCCGCACAGATACGCAGTATTTT. V gene TRBV24-1 combines with J gene TRBJ2-3, with no clear D. This CDR3 region has 13 residues. The germline CDR1 and CDR2 sequences are KGHDR and SFDVKD. V was pared by 1 base and J by 1 base, with 2 bases between.

This clonotype was seen a handful of times. This chain links TRBV5-5 with TRBJ2-7, with TRBD1 as a possible D gene (6 bases). The CDR3 is made up of 15 amino acids. Per germline, CDR1 SGHKS and CDR2 YYEKEE (reference sequence). The V end lost 1 base, the J end lost 2 bases, and 13 bases lay between the germline ends. The CDR3 reads CASSLRQGLAYEQYF. DNA of the CDR3: TGTGCCAGCAGCTTGCGGCAGGGGCTGGCCTACGAGCAGTACTTC. Full variable domain (missing parts from reference TRBV5-5 and TRBJ2-7): DAGVTQSPTHLIKTRGQQVTLRCSPISGHKSVSWYQQVLGQGPQFIFQYYEKEERGRGNFPDRFSARQFPNYSSELNVNALLLGDSALYLCASSLRQGLAYEQYFGPGTRLTVT.

Note on this clonotype: At one of its ends the junction is not consistent with the germline gene, which may arise from a read error. The V gene is TRBV7-2, the J gene TRBJ2-7, with 11 nucleotides matching TRBD1. The germline gives CDR1 SGHTA, CDR2 FQGNSA. The CDR3 covers 15 residues. CDR3: CAGSYTGTGGREQYF. The CDR3 bases are TGTGCCGGCAGTTATACCGGGACAGGGGGACGCGAGCAGTACTTC.

The chain combines TRBV20-1 with TRBJ2-3; 7 bases line up with TRBD1. CDR1 and CDR2 (germline): DFQATT, SNEGSKA (reference sequence). The V and J ends lost 0 bases and 1 base, in that order; junction bases with no gene match: 4. The CDR3 covers 15 residues. CDR3 region: CSARDPTGRTDTQYF. The CDR3 DNA sequence: TGCAGTGCTAGAGACCCGACAGGGCGCACAGATACGCAGTATTTT.

The sample holds a few counts of this clonotype. This chain joins TRBV4-3 and TRBJ2-7, with D tentatively TRBD1 or TRBD2 (5 bases each). The germline CDR1 and CDR2 sequences are LGHNA and YSLEER. The CDR3 consists of 13 residues. V was shortened by 0 bases and J by 12 bases, with 15 bases between the two germline ends. In DNA form, the CDR3 reads TGCGCCAGCAGCCAAGATCGAGGAAGGGGACCGTACTTC. As protein: CASSQDRGRGPYF.